Listed below are T cell receptor beta chains from one sample, sequenced in a study of blood T cell repertoires in COVID-19. Method: immunoSEQ multiplex PCR; TCRdb's copy keeps in-frame clones and lacks some. The sample records about 90,000 clones, 80% being singletons. Sequenced material: peripheral blood. All receptors derive from a woman between 65 and 79 years old with acute or convalescent COVID-19. CDR3s include the opening cysteine and the closing phenylalanine or tryptophan. Each record gives: clone size, V gene, D gene, J gene, CDR3 length, CDR3 protein, CDR3 DNA. A D gene is named only where the DNA matches it firmly. Clone size is shown for a subset of rows, as once, few, many or a class of expanded clone.

clone size: once; V gene: TRBV19; D gene: .; J gene: TRBJ1-2; CDR3 length: 12; CDR3 protein: CASSISPSQTYF; CDR3 DNA: TGTGCCAGTAGTATTTCACCCTCGCAAACTTACTTC
clone size: .; V gene: TRBV5-1; D gene: TRBD2; J gene: TRBJ2-1; CDR3 length: 17; CDR3 protein: CASSLGVSSGRVSEQFF; CDR3 DNA: TGCGCCAGCAGCTTAGGGGTTAGTAGCGGGAGGGTGAGTGAGCAGTTCTTC
clone size: .; V gene: TRBV3-1/TRBV3-2; D gene: TRBD1; J gene: TRBJ1-4; CDR3 length: 18; CDR3 protein: CASSRSTGGVATNEKLFF; CDR3 DNA: TGTGCCAGCAGCCGCTCGACAGGGGGAGTTGCGACTAATGAAAAACTGTTTTTT
clone size: .; V gene: TRBV30; D gene: TRBD1; J gene: TRBJ1-1; CDR3 length: 16; CDR3 protein: CAWSVGPRDRGTEAFF; CDR3 DNA: TGTGCCTGGAGTGTAGGGCCCCGGGACAGGGGGACTGAAGCTTTCTTT
clone size: .; V gene: TRBV6-6; D gene: .; J gene: TRBJ2-7; CDR3 length: 12; CDR3 protein: CASSTTGSEQYF; CDR3 DNA: TGTGCCAGCAGCACCACGGGATCCGAGCAGTACTTC
clone size: .; V gene: TRBV5-6; D gene: .; J gene: TRBJ1-2; CDR3 length: 14; CDR3 protein: CASSRRTATNGYTF; CDR3 DNA: TGTGCCAGCAGCAGGCGGACAGCTACCAATGGCTACACCTTC
clone size: .; V gene: TRBV28; D gene: .; J gene: TRBJ1-1; CDR3 length: 11; CDR3 protein: CASSQYTEAFF; CDR3 DNA: TGTGCCAGCAGCCAATACACTGAAGCTTTCTTT
clone size: .; V gene: TRBV9; D gene: TRBD2; J gene: TRBJ2-7; CDR3 length: 15; CDR3 protein: CASSVESGGAWEQYF; CDR3 DNA: TGTGCCAGCAGCGTAGAAAGCGGGGGGGCCTGGGAGCAGTACTTC
clone size: .; V gene: TRBV6-1; D gene: TRBD2; J gene: TRBJ2-1; CDR3 length: 19; CDR3 protein: CASSEYLLGTSVTYNEQFF; CDR3 DNA: TGTGCCAGCAGTGAATATTTATTGGGGACTAGCGTGACCTACAATGAGCAGTTCTTC
clone size: few; V gene: TRBV21-1; D gene: .; J gene: TRBJ1-1; CDR3 length: 14; CDR3 protein: CARTGPIRGTEAFF; CDR3 DNA: TGTGCCAGGACAGGGCCGATCCGCGGCACTGAAGCTTTCTTT
clone size: .; V gene: TRBV10-3; D gene: .; J gene: TRBJ1-3; CDR3 length: 14; CDR3 protein: CAIKDSGSGNTIYF; CDR3 DNA: TGTGCCATCAAGGACAGCGGCTCTGGAAACACCATATATTTT
clone size: .; V gene: TRBV9; D gene: TRBD1; J gene: TRBJ2-2; CDR3 length: 15; CDR3 protein: CASSGGGADTGELFF; CDR3 DNA: TGTGCCAGCAGCGGAGGGGGCGCAGACACCGGGGAGCTGTTTTTT
clone size: .; V gene: TRBV27; D gene: TRBD2; J gene: TRBJ2-1; CDR3 length: 17; CDR3 protein: CASSRMGLAGGYNEQFF; CDR3 DNA: TGTGCCAGCAGCCGAATGGGACTAGCGGGGGGTTACAATGAGCAGTTCTTC
clone size: .; V gene: TRBV3-1/TRBV3-2; D gene: TRBD1; J gene: TRBJ1-2; CDR3 length: 14; CDR3 protein: CASSQVGQGGGYTF; CDR3 DNA: TGTGCCAGCAGCCAAGTGGGACAGGGAGGTGGCTACACCTTC
clone size: once; V gene: TRBV11-2; D gene: TRBD1; J gene: TRBJ1-6; CDR3 length: 19; CDR3 protein: CASSLLITGGGVYNSPLHF; CDR3 DNA: TGTGCCAGCAGCTTATTAATTACAGGGGGAGGGGTCTATAATTCACCCCTCCACTTT
clone size: .; V gene: TRBV5-4; D gene: TRBD2; J gene: TRBJ2-3; CDR3 length: 14; CDR3 protein: CASQREGATDTQYF; CDR3 DNA: TGTGCCAGCCAGCGGGAGGGCGCCACAGATACGCAGTATTTT
clone size: .; V gene: TRBV30; D gene: .; J gene: TRBJ2-7; CDR3 length: 13; CDR3 protein: CAWRIQGRDEQYF; CDR3 DNA: TGTGCCTGGAGGATCCAGGGAAGAGACGAGCAGTACTTC
clone size: few; V gene: TRBV5-1; D gene: TRBD2; J gene: TRBJ2-1; CDR3 length: 15; CDR3 protein: CASTPPGLAQNEQFF; CDR3 DNA: TGCGCCAGCACCCCCCCGGGACTAGCCCAGAATGAGCAGTTCTTC
clone size: .; V gene: TRBV28; D gene: TRBD2; J gene: TRBJ2-4; CDR3 length: 14; CDR3 protein: CASSLSGRYNIQYF; CDR3 DNA: TGTGCCAGCAGTTTAAGCGGGAGATATAACATTCAGTACTTC
clone size: .; V gene: TRBV5-1; D gene: .; J gene: TRBJ2-1; CDR3 length: 14; CDR3 protein: CASSHGTPEGEQFF; CDR3 DNA: TGCGCCAGCAGCCACGGGACTCCCGAGGGTGAGCAGTTCTTC
clone size: .; V gene: TRBV29-1; D gene: TRBD1; J gene: TRBJ2-1; CDR3 length: 14; CDR3 protein: CSVTGGNLYNEQFF; CDR3 DNA: TGCAGCGTCACAGGGGGCAACCTCTACAATGAGCAGTTCTTC
clone size: .; V gene: TRBV4-1; D gene: TRBD1; J gene: TRBJ1-5; CDR3 length: 15; CDR3 protein: CASSQTGGRNQPQHF; CDR3 DNA: TGCGCCAGCAGCCAGACAGGGGGTCGCAATCAGCCCCAGCATTTT
clone size: .; V gene: TRBV18; D gene: TRBD2; J gene: TRBJ2-7; CDR3 length: 15; CDR3 protein: CASSPGLAGAHEQYF; CDR3 DNA: TGTGCCAGCTCACCCGGACTAGCGGGAGCGCACGAGCAGTACTTC
clone size: .; V gene: TRBV19; D gene: TRBD1; J gene: TRBJ1-5; CDR3 length: 15; CDR3 protein: CASSIAQGAYQPQHF; CDR3 DNA: TGTGCCAGTAGTATTGCCCAGGGGGCCTATCAGCCCCAGCATTTT
clone size: .; V gene: TRBV12-2; D gene: .; J gene: TRBJ2-3; CDR3 length: 19; CDR3 protein: CASRPRAGGRLASTDTQYF; CDR3 DNA: TGTGCAAGTCGCCCGCGCGCTGGGGGGCGACTAGCCAGCACAGATACGCAGTATTTT
clone size: once; V gene: TRBV5-6; D gene: .; J gene: TRBJ2-3; CDR3 length: 16; CDR3 protein: CASSLRDPSQGDTQYF; CDR3 DNA: TGTGCCAGCAGCCTCCGGGACCCAAGCCAGGGGGATACGCAGTATTTT
clone size: .; V gene: TRBV5-1; D gene: .; J gene: TRBJ2-7; CDR3 length: 14; CDR3 protein: CASSLGFRSYEQYF; CDR3 DNA: TGCGCCAGCAGCTTGGGATTTAGGAGCTACGAGCAGTACTTC
clone size: .; V gene: TRBV7-8; D gene: .; J gene: TRBJ1-1; CDR3 length: 13; CDR3 protein: CASSVGRDTEAFF; CDR3 DNA: TGTGCCAGCAGCGTCGGCCGGGACACTGAAGCTTTCTTT
clone size: once; V gene: TRBV19; D gene: .; J gene: TRBJ1-5; CDR3 length: 14; CDR3 protein: CASREQGTDQPQHF; CDR3 DNA: TGTGCCAGTAGAGAACAGGGCACGGATCAGCCCCAGCATTTT
clone size: .; V gene: TRBV5-1; D gene: .; J gene: TRBJ1-6; CDR3 length: 15; CDR3 protein: CASSLEQGPGSPLHF; CDR3 DNA: TGCGCCAGCAGCTTGGAACAGGGTCCGGGCTCACCCCTCCACTTT
clone size: .; V gene: TRBV3-1/TRBV3-2; D gene: .; J gene: TRBJ2-1; CDR3 length: 14; CDR3 protein: CASSWDQRGNEQFF; CDR3 DNA: TGTGCCAGCAGCTGGGACCAGAGGGGGAATGAGCAGTTCTTC
clone size: .; V gene: TRBV6-5; D gene: .; J gene: TRBJ1-2; CDR3 length: 15; CDR3 protein: CASSRTGSQNYGYTF; CDR3 DNA: TGTGCCAGCAGTCGTACAGGGAGTCAAAACTATGGCTACACCTTC
clone size: .; V gene: TRBV9; D gene: .; J gene: TRBJ2-5; CDR3 length: 13; CDR3 protein: CASSPRGQETQYF; CDR3 DNA: TGTGCCAGCAGCCCCCGGGGCCAAGAGACCCAGTACTTC
clone size: .; V gene: TRBV18; D gene: TRBD1; J gene: TRBJ1-4; CDR3 length: 19; CDR3 protein: CASSRAPGQGAQANEKLFF; CDR3 DNA: TGTGCCAGCTCAAGGGCTCCGGGACAGGGGGCGCAGGCTAATGAAAAACTGTTTTTT
clone size: .; V gene: TRBV5-8; D gene: .; J gene: TRBJ2-7; CDR3 length: 14; CDR3 protein: CASSVVGARYEQYF; CDR3 DNA: TGTGCCAGCAGCGTCGTGGGAGCGCGCTACGAGCAGTACTTC
clone size: few; V gene: TRBV5-6; D gene: .; J gene: TRBJ2-7; CDR3 length: 12; CDR3 protein: CASTVGGYEQYF; CDR3 DNA: TGTGCCAGCACCGTTGGGGGGTACGAGCAGTACTTC
clone size: .; V gene: TRBV4-3; D gene: .; J gene: TRBJ2-7; CDR3 length: 13; CDR3 protein: CASSQGGTNEQYF; CDR3 DNA: TGCGCCAGCAGCCAAGGGGGGACAAACGAGCAGTACTTC
clone size: .; V gene: TRBV27; D gene: TRBD1; J gene: TRBJ2-4; CDR3 length: 14; CDR3 protein: CASSRQGANNIQYF; CDR3 DNA: TGTGCCAGCAGTCGACAGGGGGCAAATAACATTCAGTACTTC
clone size: few; V gene: TRBV11-2; D gene: .; J gene: TRBJ2-7; CDR3 length: 14; CDR3 protein: CASSLDWASYEQYF; CDR3 DNA: TGTGCCAGCAGCTTAGACTGGGCCTCCTACGAGCAGTACTTC
clone size: .; V gene: TRBV7-6; D gene: .; J gene: TRBJ1-5; CDR3 length: 14; CDR3 protein: CASSLGGTSQPQHF; CDR3 DNA: TGTGCCAGCAGCTTAGGAGGGACTAGTCAGCCCCAGCATTTT
clone size: .; V gene: TRBV18; D gene: .; J gene: TRBJ1-3; CDR3 length: 14; CDR3 protein: CASSPLAGENTIYF; CDR3 DNA: TGTGCCAGCTCACCACTCGCAGGGGAAAACACCATATATTTT